This T cell receptor beta chain was recorded in a study of shared clonotypes between healthy human individuals. Study findings and constraints: Shared clonotypes across all four donors exceeded non-shared ones in generation probability. Clonotype sharing across a few donors was observed for around 4.5% of naive CD4 clonotypes.

Method: immunoSEQ multiplex PCR; TCRdb's copy keeps in-frame clones and lacks some. The sample lists nearly 2 million clones; less than 95% were seen once. This CDR3 comprises 17 residues. The germline V and J ends were trimmed by 5 bases and 3 bases, with 23 bases remaining between them. Germline CDR1 SEHNR, CDR2 FQNEAQ (reference sequence). About this clone itself: Its matching antigen is unknown.

In the naive CD8 group, cells lacked CD45RO and were positively selected for CCR7, so terminally differentiated effector memory CD45RA+ cells were left out. The chain carries TRBV7-9 and TRBJ2-7; perhaps D is TRBD1 or TRBD2 (6 bases each). This clonotype originated in a man younger than 35 in good health. Sequenced input: naive CD8+ T cells sorted from blood. The DNA of the CDR3 is TGTGCCAGCAGCACATCTACGGGGGCGGGCCTAGACTACGAGCAGTACTTC. Amino acids: CASSTSTGAGLDYEQYF.